Many counts were recorded for the clone carrying this T cell receptor beta chain. The antigen remains unidentified. Within a library made for alpha chains, this beta chain is off target, and its count is uninformative. This sample was included in a study of spatial heterogeneity in lung cancer. TCR cDNA molecules were tagged individually, and each one carried a unique molecular identifier. Each CDR3 protein gets one entry after TCRdb re-called the 5' RACE reads with MiXCR. This repertoire shows approximately 7,800 distinct CDR3 sequences, over 6.5% found once; its top ten account for 45% to 55%. CDR3 length: 15 amino acids. The V end lost 6 bases, the J end lost 1 base, and 13 bases lay between the germline ends. Germline CDR1 reads MDHEN; CDR2 reads SYDVKM. Time point meaning: sample taken at primary tumor resection. Whole RNA, which was extracted from tumor, nontumor lung tissue or frozen PBMC, was sequenced without any cell sorting.

Regarding the study as a whole: Blood showed ubiquitous tumor TCRs more often at resection than at routine follow-up.

The chain uses TRBV28 and TRBJ1-5; the D is unclear. The TCR comes from a male donor with early-stage non-small cell lung cancer. Sequencing was performed on PBMCs, taken at surgery. The chain's CDR3 is CASSRIQASNQPQHF. The CDR3 DNA reads TGTGCCAGCAGCCGTATCCAGGCCAGCAATCAGCCCCAGCATTTT.